Listed below are T cell receptor beta chains from one sample, sequenced in a study of blood T cell repertoires in COVID-19. Assay: immunoSEQ multiplex PCR; the TCRdb copy retains only in-frame clones and omits some. The sample carries about 220,000 clones, roughly 80% recorded once. Specimen: peripheral blood. These receptors were obtained from a woman in her fifties or sixties who had recovered from COVID-19. CDR3s include the opening cysteine and the closing phenylalanine or tryptophan. The D gene is left open where the match is weak. Clone size is stated in some rows and not others, as once, few, many or a class when expanded.

J gene	D gene	V gene	clone size	CDR3 protein	CDR3 DNA
TRBJ2-5	-	TRBV18	-	CASSTTVETQYF	TGTGCCAGCTCAACTACGGTGGAGACCCAGTACTTC
TRBJ2-1	TRBD2	TRBV12-5	-	CASGLVGLAGGPYNEQFF	TGTGCTAGTGGTTTGGTCGGACTAGCGGGGGGGCCCTACAATGAGCAGTTCTTC
TRBJ2-2	TRBD2	TRBV13	-	CAFLRSGGATGELFF	TGTGCCTTCTTGCGAAGCGGGGGGGCCACCGGGGAGCTGTTTTTT
TRBJ2-5	-	TRBV15	-	CATSRDLSGVQETQYF	TGTGCCACCAGCAGAGATCTTAGCGGAGTCCAAGAGACCCAGTACTTC
TRBJ1-5	TRBD1	TRBV27	-	CASSPQTGFRQPQHF	TGTGCCAGCAGTCCCCAGACAGGGTTCAGGCAGCCCCAGCATTTT
TRBJ2-7	TRBD1	TRBV2	-	CASRDRGHEQYF	TGTGCCAGCCGGGACAGGGGGCATGAGCAGTACTTC
TRBJ1-1	-	TRBV12-5	once	CASGLPPQGNTEAFF	TGTGCTAGTGGTTTGCCCCCCCAGGGGAACACTGAAGCTTTCTTT
TRBJ1-1	-	TRBV19	-	CASIPTRVGTEAFF	TGTGCCAGTATCCCGACTCGGGTGGGCACTGAAGCTTTCTTT
TRBJ1-4	-	TRBV7-8	-	CASSSTEPTNEKLFF	TGTGCCAGCAGCTCGACAGAGCCAACTAATGAAAAACTGTTTTTT
TRBJ1-1	-	TRBV6-5	-	CASSRGDTEAFF	TGTGCCAGCAGTAGGGGCGACACTGAAGCTTTCTTT
TRBJ2-2	-	TRBV7-8	-	CASSPRLVSNTGELFF	TGTGCCAGCAGCCCAAGACTAGTATCGAACACCGGGGAGCTGTTTTTT
TRBJ2-2	TRBD2	TRBV30	-	CAWDLAGGFGTGELFF	TGTGCCTGGGACCTAGCGGGGGGCTTTGGGACCGGGGAGCTGTTTTTT
TRBJ1-6	TRBD1	TRBV5-1	-	CASSWGQGVSNSPLHF	TGCGCCAGCAGCTGGGGACAGGGAGTATCAAATTCACCCCTCCACTTT
TRBJ1-1	-	TRBV14	-	CASSQFRQLNTEAFF	TGTGCCAGCAGCCAGTTTAGACAGTTGAACACTGAAGCTTTCTTT